These 9 T cell receptor beta chains were sequenced from one sample in a study of T cells in localized non-small cell lung cancer. Assay: immunoSEQ multiplex PCR; the TCRdb copy retains only in-frame clones and omits some. The data show tens of thousands of clones, under 85% seen once. Sequences were derived from peripheral blood, sampled before any cancer treatment. These receptors all stem from a female donor over 55 with stage II squamous cell lung carcinoma.

The V call is TRBV6-6, the J call TRBJ2-1; D call uncertain. This CDR3 has 12 residues. The germline V gene has CDR1 MNHNY and CDR2 SVGAGI (reference sequence). Trimming stripped 6 bases from V and 6 bases from J, with 9 bases between. CDR3 protein: CASSPSVNEQFF. For the CDR3, the DNA is TGTGCCAGCAGCCCGTCTGTCAATGAGCAGTTCTTC.

The chain is built from TRBV6-1 and TRBJ1-6; D not resolved. Trimming stripped 6 bases from V and 0 bases from J, with 9 bases between. The germline V gene encodes CDR1 MNHNS and CDR2 SASEGT. The CDR3 length is 15 residues. The CDR3 is CASSSGGSYNSPLHF. The DNA for the CDR3 is TGTGCCAGCAGCTCCGGTGGCTCCTATAATTCACCCCTCCACTTT.

The chain's CDR3 is CASSLSSGEKLFF. In DNA form, the CDR3 reads TGCGCCAGCAGCTTGTCAAGTGGTGAAAAACTGTTTTTT. V usage is TRBV5-1 and J usage is TRBJ1-4; D not resolved. The V end lost 1 base, the J end lost 7 bases, and 8 bases lay between the germline ends. CDR1 is SGHRS and CDR2 is YFSETQ in the germline V gene. This CDR3 comprises 13 residues.

The chain links TRBV19 to TRBJ2-5, with 9 bases identical to TRBD2. The CDR3 has 15 amino acids. After removal of 6 bases from V and 2 bases from J, the junction contained 7 bases not matched to a gene. CDR1 LNHDA and CDR2 SQIVND come from the germline V gene (reference sequence). This CDR3 is CASSEAGGLQETQYF. The CDR3 coding sequence is TGTGCCAGTAGCGAAGCGGGGGGCCTGCAAGAGACCCAGTACTTC.

CDR3 region: CASSRAAGTVNSPLHF. CDR3 bases: TGTGCCAGCAGCAGGGCCGCCGGGACAGTGAATTCACCCCTCCACTTT. V gene TRBV5-4 combines with J gene TRBJ1-6, with 7 bases that match TRBD1. This CDR3 comprises 16 residues. Trimming cost V 4 bases and J 7 bases; bases outside gene matches: 11. Germline V gene sequence: CDR1 SGHNT, CDR2 YYREEE (reference sequence). Based on the CDR3 plus reference TRBV5-4 and TRBJ1-6, the full variable domain is ETGVTQSPTHLIKTRGQQVTLRCSSQSGHNTVSWYQQALGQGPQFIFQYYREEENGRGNFPPRFSGLQFPNYSSELNVNALELDDSALYLCASSRAAGTVNSPLHFGNGTRLTVT.

This chain uses TRBV28 with TRBJ2-7; 7 nucleotides match TRBD1. The V gene end was trimmed by 10 bases and the J gene end by 3 bases; junction bases not matched to a gene: 6. The CDR3 covers 12 residues. CDR1 and CDR2 from the germline V gene are MDHEN and SYDVKM. The CDR3 nucleotides are TGTGCCATCGCCGGGACAGACTACGAGCAGTACTTC. Amino acid sequence: CAIAGTDYEQYF.

The chain links TRBV4-1 to TRBJ2-7; D is unclear. The CDR3 extends over 15 amino acids. The V end lost 1 base, the J end lost 2 bases, and 12 bases lay between the germline ends. CDR1 and CDR2 (germline): MGHRA, YSYEKL. The CDR3 region has the DNA TGCGCCAGCAGCCAAGCCCAGATTTCAACCTACGAGCAGTACTTC. Its protein is CASSQAQISTYEQYF.

The genes are TRBV7-3 and TRBJ2-5; 10 positions agree with TRBD2. The CDR3 covers 17 residues. Germline CDR1 reads SGHTA; CDR2 reads FQGTGA. V shed 2 bases, J shed 5 bases, and the junction held 11 bases outside the gene matches. CDR3 loop: CASSLGAAGGQVETQYF. CDR3 DNA: TGTGCCAGCAGCTTAGGAGCAGCGGGGGGGCAGGTGGAGACCCAGTACTTC.

The V and J genes are TRBV6-1 and TRBJ2-3, with 9 bases fitting TRBD1. This CDR3 has 14 residues. Trimming cost V 8 bases and J 1 base; bases outside gene matches: 4. From germline, CDR1 is MNHNS and CDR2 SASEGT. The CDR3 protein is CASRQGVGTDTQYF. The CDR3 DNA reads as TGTGCCAGCCGACAGGGGGTCGGCACAGATACGCAGTATTTT.